The next 29 T cell receptor beta chains were all read from a single sample in a study of T cell responses to AZD1222 COVID-19 vaccine (dated by TCRdb to the early 2020s). The library was obtained by the immunoSEQ multiplex PCR assay. This immuneACCESS table, as held by TCRdb, lists in-frame sequences with V and J called but not all clones. Of the missing ones, under half trace to an unresolved V gene in checked studies; the others have no known cause. The sample has about 98,000 clones on record, more than 85% of them singletons. The ten largest clonotypes hold approximately 5% of the sample. The label giving this sample's time point can be read as: baseline before first vaccination. The specimen comprised peripheral blood, sampled on day 0 of AZD1222 vaccination. The receptors come from an adult in good health.

The chain employs TRBV6-5 and TRBJ2-1; 9 bases fit TRBD2. The ends lost 5 bases at V and 4 bases at J; junction bases unmatched: 3. The CDR3 runs to 14 residues. Germline CDR1 and CDR2: MNHEY and SVGAGI. In DNA form, the CDR3 reads TGTGCCAGCAGTCTGACTAGCGGTTACAATGAGCAGTTCTTC. Translation: CASSLTSGYNEQFF.

The gene calls are TRBV2 and TRBJ2-2; the D gene is possibly TRBD1 (5 bases). Trimming took 0 bases from V and 7 from J, leaving 18 bases between them. The CDR3 length is 17 residues. Germline V gives CDR1 SNHLY, CDR2 FYNNEI. The CDR3 spells CASSEARAGLSGGELFF. In nucleotides, the CDR3 is TGTGCCAGCAGTGAAGCCAGGGCAGGGCTTTCCGGCGGGGAGCTGTTTTTT.

V usage is TRBV27 and J usage is TRBJ1-5; D possibly corresponds to TRBD1 (5 bases). The CDR3 runs to 14 residues. The germline V and J ends were trimmed by 3 bases and 1 base, with 7 bases remaining between them. Germline V lookup: CDR1 MNHEY, CDR2 SMNVEV (reference sequence). CDR3 residues: CASSFGGSNQPQHF. As DNA, the CDR3 is TGTGCCAGCAGTTTCGGGGGGAGCAATCAGCCCCAGCATTTT.

The chain links TRBV2 to TRBJ2-1, with D possibly matching TRBD2 (7 bases). V lost 6 bases and J 6 bases, leaving 21 bases between the germline ends. Per germline, CDR1 SNHLY and CDR2 FYNNEI. The CDR3 is made up of 16 amino acids. As DNA, the CDR3 is TGTGCCAGCAGGGCCCTAGGGGGGGATGTGTCCAATGAGCAGTTCTTC. It translates to CASRALGGDVSNEQFF.

The V call is TRBV5-4, the J call TRBJ2-1; 7 bases fit TRBD2. Germline lookup yields CDR1 SGHNT and CDR2 YYREEE (reference sequence). The CDR3 covers 15 residues. Unmatched junction bases numbered 13, after V lost 2 bases and J lost 11 bases. CDR3 in amino acids: CASSFGGSVSGKQFF. The CDR3, as DNA: TGTGCCAGCAGCTTCGGGGGGTCGGTCAGCGGGAAGCAGTTCTTC.

V usage is TRBV5-1 and J usage is TRBJ1-3, with a tentative D call TRBD1 (5 bases). The CDR3 spans 14 residues. Germline V gene lookup returns CDR1 SGHRS and CDR2 YFSETQ. Trimming removed 5 bases from V and 0 bases from J, with 9 bases in between. The CDR3 reads CASREGSSGNTIYF. In nucleotides, the CDR3 is TGCGCCAGCAGAGAGGGGAGCTCTGGAAACACCATATATTTT.

The chain has TRBV30 and TRBJ2-3; 10 bases agree with TRBD1. Germline V gene data show CDR1 as GTSNPN and CDR2 as SVGIG (reference sequence). CDR3 length: 15 amino acids. Trimming cost V 4 bases and J 4 bases; bases outside gene matches: 8. The CDR3 loop reads CAWTSTGGFADTQYF. The CDR3, as DNA: TGTGCCTGGACTTCGACAGGGGGCTTCGCAGATACGCAGTATTTT.

V usage is TRBV6-6 and J usage is TRBJ2-3; D is uncertain. V dropped 6 bases and J dropped 7 bases, with 5 bases sitting between them. This CDR3 contains 10 residues. The germline V gene has CDR1 MNHNY and CDR2 SVGAGI (reference sequence). The CDR3 here is CASSGYTQYF. The CDR3 DNA reads as TGTGCCAGCAGCGGATATACGCAGTATTTT.

The chain has TRBV4-3 and TRBJ2-3, with TRBD1 matching 8 bases. This CDR3 region has 17 residues. J was trimmed by 4 bases and V by 0 bases; bases with no gene match: 9. CDR1 is LGHNA and CDR2 is YSLEER in the germline V gene. The CDR3 region has the DNA TGCGCCAGCAGCCAAGAACTAGGACAGGGTCTAGCAGATACGCAGTATTTT. This encodes CASSQELGQGLADTQYF.

This clone was seen a few times. The V and J genes are TRBV7-2 and TRBJ1-2, with 11 bases aligning to TRBD1. V shed 4 bases, J shed 8 bases, and the junction held 3 bases outside the gene matches. From germline, CDR1 is SGHTA and CDR2 FQGNSA. This CDR3 contains 13 residues. CDR3 loop: CASSSGQGAGYTF. The CDR3 bases are TGTGCCAGCAGCTCAGGACAGGGGGCGGGCTACACCTTC.

The rearrangement uses TRBV11-2 and TRBJ2-3, with D tentatively TRBD2 (5 bases). The germline gives CDR1 SGHAT, CDR2 FQNNGV. Trimming left V 5 bases short and J 6 bases short, with 12 bases between. The CDR3 consists of 13 residues. The CDR3 reads CASSPPGFDTQYF. DNA of the CDR3: TGTGCCAGCAGCCCACCGGGATTCGATACGCAGTATTTT.

The chain is built from TRBV6-6 and TRBJ1-2; D gene unclear. The CDR3 is 15 amino acids. CDR1 is MNHNY and CDR2 is SVGAGI in the germline V gene (reference sequence). The V end was cut by 0 bases, the J end by 0 bases, with 8 bases between. The CDR3 here is CASSYSRVTNYGYTF. The CDR3 DNA reads TGTGCCAGCAGTTACTCTCGGGTTACTAACTATGGCTACACCTTC.

The chain recombines TRBV28 with TRBJ2-1; D gene unclear. Trimming stripped 6 bases from V and 7 bases from J, with 19 bases between. The CDR3 has 15 residues. Germline V gives CDR1 MDHEN, CDR2 SYDVKM. The chain's CDR3 is CASSTGVRSGNEQFF. The CDR3 region has the DNA TGTGCCAGCAGCACTGGTGTCCGATCCGGGAATGAGCAGTTCTTC.

This rearrangement joins TRBV25-1 to TRBJ1-4, with 7 bases lining up with TRBD1. Germline loops: CDR1 MGHDK, CDR2 SYGVNS. J gave up 6 bases and V 5 bases, and 6 bases lay outside the gene matches. The CDR3 is 14 amino acids. For the CDR3, the DNA is TGTGCCAGCAGTCGTCAGGGGGTGGATGAAAAACTGTTTTTT. Residues: CASSRQGVDEKLFF.

The V call is TRBV28, the J call TRBJ1-5; 8 bases match TRBD1. Germline lookup yields CDR1 MDHEN and CDR2 SYDVKM. Unmatched junction bases numbered 12, after V lost 6 bases and J lost 8 bases. The length of the CDR3 is 15 residues. The chain's CDR3 is CASRPDRARREPQHF. As DNA, the CDR3 is TGTGCCAGCAGACCGGACAGGGCGCGGCGGGAGCCCCAGCATTTT.

The chain employs TRBV6-2 or TRBV6-3 and TRBJ2-7, with TRBD1 matching over 8 bases. The V gene end was trimmed by 2 bases and the J gene end by 0 bases; junction bases not matched to a gene: 18. This CDR3 comprises 20 residues. Germline-derived CDR1 and CDR2 are MNHEY and SVGEGT. The CDR3 nucleotides are TGTGCCAGCAGTTACCTTTTTGGGACAGGTCAAAGCAAAGCCTCCTACGAGCAGTACTTC. It is translated as CASSYLFGTGQSKASYEQYF.

The V gene is TRBV6-2 or TRBV6-3, the J gene TRBJ2-7; 12 nucleotides line up with TRBD2. The CDR3 is 16 residues long. Germline CDR1 MNHEY, CDR2 SVGEGT. With 2 bases clipped from V and 2 bases from J, the junction kept 4 bases outside the gene matches. The CDR3 reads CASSYLASGRAYEQYF. For the CDR3, the DNA is TGTGCCAGCAGTTACCTCGCTAGCGGGAGGGCCTACGAGCAGTACTTC.

The V gene is TRBV28, the J gene TRBJ1-4, with D uncertain. Trimming stripped 1 base from V and 3 bases from J, with 15 bases between. Germline V lookup: CDR1 MDHEN, CDR2 SYDVKM. The CDR3 covers 17 residues. CDR3 in DNA: TGTGCCAGCAGTTTATCCTCCGTGCCTCGGGCTAATGAAAAACTGTTTTTT. Its protein product is CASSLSSVPRANEKLFF. The entire variable domain, with the rest obtained from reference TRBV28 and TRBJ1-4, is as follows: DVKVTQSSRYLVKRTGEKVFLECVQDMDHENMFWYRQDPGLGLRLIYFSYDVKMKEKGDIPEGYSVSREKKERFSLILESASTNQTSMYLCASSLSSVPRANEKLFFGSGTQLSVL.

This clone was counted a few times. V gene TRBV21-1 combines with J gene TRBJ2-4; TRBD2, the D gene given by the table, was not confirmed from the DNA. TRBV21-1 is an annotated pseudogene. CDR3 length equals 14 residues. In DNA, the CDR3 is TGTGCCAGCAGATGGAGGTGGGTCAAAAACATTCAGTACTTC. Its translation is CASRWRWVKNIQYF.

This sequence joins TRBV9 and TRBJ2-2; D gene unclear. There are 11 residues in the CDR3. The V end was cut by 1 base, the J end by 5 bases, with 0 bases between. Germline CDR1 and CDR2: SGDLS and YYNGEE. CDR3 coding DNA: TGTGCCAGCAGCGTAACCGGGGAGCTGTTTTTT. The encoded protein is CASSVTGELFF.

The chain is built from TRBV7-2 and TRBJ1-2; 10 positions agree with TRBD1. Germline CDR1 and CDR2: SGHTA and FQGNSA. This CDR3 has 14 amino acids. V was clipped by 1 base and J by 7 bases; unmatched bases: 3. In DNA, the CDR3 is TGTGCCAGCAGCTTAGGAGACAGGGGGCTTGGCTACACCTTC. Translating gives CASSLGDRGLGYTF.

The V and J genes are TRBV7-8 and TRBJ1-4, with unresolved D. CDR1 and CDR2 (germline): SGHVS, FQNEAQ. V was pared by 5 bases and J by 7 bases, with 17 bases between. The CDR3 runs to 15 residues. CDR3 residues: CASSPAGLLGEKLFF. CDR3 coding DNA: TGTGCCAGCAGCCCCGCCGGGCTGTTAGGTGAAAAACTGTTTTTT.

This clone was counted once. The chain is built from TRBV5-1 and TRBJ2-7; TRBD2 aligns across 8 bases. The V gene's germline CDR1 is SGHRS and CDR2 YFSETQ. The CDR3 runs to 15 residues. J was trimmed by 1 base and V by 1 base; bases with no gene match: 4. The CDR3 region is CASSLISGGSYEQYF. DNA for the CDR3: TGCGCCAGCAGCTTGATCAGCGGGGGATCCTACGAGCAGTACTTC.

The rearrangement links TRBV27 to TRBJ1-2; 8 bases are a match to TRBD1. The CDR3 sequence is 14 residues long. The junction had 5 bases not matched to a gene; V was cut back by 1 base and J by 7 bases. Germline V gene sequence: CDR1 MNHEY, CDR2 SMNVEV (reference sequence). The CDR3 protein is CASSLWQGAGGYTF. Here the CDR3 DNA reads TGTGCCAGCAGTTTATGGCAGGGGGCGGGTGGCTACACCTTC.

The genes are TRBV15 and TRBJ2-1; 7 bases align to TRBD1. The V gene end was trimmed by 0 bases and the J gene end by 9 bases; junction bases not matched to a gene: 8. The CDR3 consists of 15 residues. Germline V gene data show CDR1 as LNHNV and CDR2 as YYDKDF (reference sequence). CDR3 amino acids: CATSREQGIRAEQFF. Here the CDR3 DNA reads TGTGCCACCAGCAGAGAACAGGGGATTCGCGCTGAGCAGTTCTTC.

The CDR3 spells CASSLMSGRETQYF. The CDR3 coding sequence is TGCGCCAGCAGCTTGATGTCGGGGAGAGAGACCCAGTACTTC. V and J are TRBV5-1 and TRBJ2-5, with a possible D match to TRBD2 (5 bases). The CDR3 sequence is 14 residues long. From germline, CDR1 is SGHRS and CDR2 YFSETQ. Between the trimmed V and J ends, which lost 1 base and 4 bases, there was a span of 11 bases.

The chain joins TRBV28 to TRBJ2-2, with a weak D call TRBD1 (6 bases). The V end lost 4 bases, the J end lost 5 bases, and 11 bases lay between the germline ends. Germline V gene sequence: CDR1 MDHEN, CDR2 SYDVKM. The CDR3 runs to 14 residues. This CDR3 is CASSSTGWTGELFF. The CDR3 DNA follows: TGTGCCAGCAGTTCGACAGGATGGACCGGGGAGCTGTTTTTT.

The chain recombines TRBV29-1 with TRBJ2-2; D perhaps matches TRBD1 (5 bases). The CDR3 length is 14 residues. Germline CDR1 and CDR2: SQVTM and ANQGSEA. Trimming removed 7 bases from V and 0 bases from J, with 12 bases in between. The CDR3 region is CSGGKGPNTGELFF. The CDR3 region has the DNA TGCAGCGGGGGTAAGGGGCCGAACACCGGGGAGCTGTTTTTT.

This chain connects TRBV2 to TRBJ2-7, with 12 positions matching TRBD2. Germline CDR1 and CDR2: SNHLY and FYNNEI. V shed 3 bases, J shed 2 bases, and the junction held 8 bases outside the gene matches. There are 17 residues in the CDR3. This CDR3 reads CASSEDALAGGPYEQYF. The CDR3 DNA follows: TGTGCCAGCAGTGAGGACGCACTAGCGGGAGGACCCTACGAGCAGTACTTC.